The 15 T cell receptor beta chains below were found in one sample sequenced in a study of T cell repertoires in cytomegalovirus infection. TCRdb re-analysed the reads in MiXCR, keeping a single row per CDR3 protein. This table holds about 450,000 distinct CDR3 sequences, approximately 33% found once. The sample was PBMCs. All receptors derive from a human donor in good health (CMV status not recorded). Some clones in this sample may be carry-over from other donors' samples.

This clonotype has ten or more counts. The rearrangement links TRBV7-7 to TRBJ2-2; TRBD2 is a possible D gene (5 bases). CDR1 and CDR2 (germline): SSHAT, FNYEAQ (reference sequence). The CDR3 is 14 residues long. V lost 3 bases, J lost 7 bases, and 12 bases lay in between. This CDR3 reads CASSLGRSGGELFF. Written as DNA, the CDR3 is TGTGCCAGCAGCTTGGGCCGGAGCGGCGGGGAGCTGTTTTTT.

A note on this clonotype: The missing conserved phenylalanine or tryptophan at the end of this CDR3 makes a read error likely. The J gene is TRBJ1-6, the V gene TRBV6-6; 10 bases fit TRBD1. Per the germline V gene, CDR1 is MNHNY and CDR2 is SVGAGI (reference sequence). This CDR3 has 14 amino acids. The trim removed 7 bases at V and 6 bases at J, leaving 3 bases unmatched. The CDR3 sequence is CASKWTGGNSPLHV. The CDR3 DNA is TGTGCCAGCAAGTGGACAGGGGGTAATTCACCCCTCCACGTT.

For this clonotype: One end of the junction varies from germline; a read error may be responsible. This chain connects TRBV6-1 to TRBJ1-1, with D possibly matching TRBD1 (6 bases). CDR3 length equals 14 residues. Germline assignment: CDR1 MNHNS and CDR2 SASEGT. The CDR3 reads CASIGQLTNTEAFF. The CDR3 coding sequence is TGTGCCAGCATCGGACAGCTTACGAACACTGAGGCTTTCTTT.

This clonotype was picked up a small number of times. The chain couples TRBV4-1 to TRBJ1-2, with 11 bases identical to TRBD1. The CDR3 spans 20 residues. Trimming took 0 bases from V and 3 from J; bases not matched to a gene: 15. In germline, CDR1 is MGHRA, CDR2 YSYEKL. The CDR3 spells CASSQDLRDRGIQSDYGYTF. For the CDR3, the DNA is TGCGCCAGCAGCCAAGATCTCCGGGACAGGGGGATTCAGTCGGACTATGGCTACACCTTC.

The chain combines TRBV7-2 with TRBJ1-1; D not resolved. Per germline, CDR1 SGHTA and CDR2 FQGNSA. This CDR3 has 13 amino acids. Trimming took 5 bases from V and 1 from J, leaving 8 bases between them. CDR3 sequence reads: CASSGLGNTEAFF. The CDR3 DNA follows: TGTGCCAGCAGCGGCCTGGGGAACACTGAAGCTTTCTTT.

Many counts were recorded for this clonotype. The chain recombines TRBV12-3 or TRBV12-4 with TRBJ1-3; 8 bases match TRBD1. J lost 0 bases, V lost 6 bases, and 10 bases had no gene match. The CDR3 has 17 amino acids. The CDR3 region is CASRGTGKPHSGNTIYF. The CDR3 DNA is TGTGCCAGCAGGGGGACAGGAAAGCCCCACTCTGGAAACACCATATATTTT.

V is TRBV10-3 and J is TRBJ2-7; D is perhaps TRBD2 (6 bases). In germline, CDR1 is ENHRY, CDR2 SYGVKD. The CDR3 runs 14 residues. Trimming took off 10 bases at V and 2 bases at J, with 18 bases between the two ends. The CDR3 loop is CATLGDLGTYEQYF. As DNA, the CDR3 is TGTGCCACCCTGGGGGACTTGGGGACCTACGAGCAGTACTTC.

This clonotype appeared a few times. V is TRBV12-5 and J is TRBJ1-1; D uncertain. Trimming took off 6 bases at V and 11 bases at J, with 16 bases between the two ends. The CDR3 spans 12 residues. CDR1 is LGHNT, CDR2 FRNRAP, per germline. This CDR3 reads CASGLGSARAFF. The CDR3 DNA reads TGTGCTAGTGGCCTCGGATCCGCCCGGGCTTTCTTT.

The CDR3 DNA is TGTGCCAGCAGCTTGTCTTTGTTCTACGAGCAGTACTTC. As protein: CASSLSLFYEQYF. The rearrangement links TRBV5-5 to TRBJ2-7, with unresolved D. V gave up 1 base and J gave up 3 bases, with 8 bases separating them. Germline CDR1 and CDR2: SGHKS and YYEKEE (reference sequence). CDR3 length equals 13 residues.

The V and J genes are TRBV5-5 and TRBJ2-1; D possibly corresponds to TRBD2 (6 bases). The V end lost 0 bases, the J end lost 7 bases, and 14 bases lay between the germline ends. CDR1 is SGHKS and CDR2 is YYEKEE in the germline V gene (reference sequence). The CDR3 loop spans 15 amino acids. The CDR3 coding sequence is TGTGCCAGCAGCTTGGCCCCGCGGGGATCGAATGAGCAGTTCTTC. It translates to CASSLAPRGSNEQFF.

V and J are TRBV19 and TRBJ1-6; D is ambiguous. The CDR3 is 13 amino acids. CDR1 and CDR2 from the germline V gene are LNHDA and SQIVND (reference sequence). V gave up 10 bases and J gave up 5 bases, with 12 bases separating them. This CDR3 is CATNLRDNSPLHF. CDR3 sequence (DNA): TGTGCCACCAACCTACGAGATAATTCACCCCTCCACTTT.

This chain connects TRBV24-1 to TRBJ1-2; possibly TRBD1 for D (5 bases). The CDR3 runs to 11 residues. Germline V gene lookup returns CDR1 KGHDR and CDR2 SFDVKD. V lost 10 bases, J lost 6 bases, and 11 bases lay in between. CDR3 region: CATNGGDGYTF. The CDR3 DNA sequence: TGTGCCACTAACGGAGGGGATGGCTACACCTTC.

The V call is TRBV6-1, the J call TRBJ2-7, with TRBD2 matching 8 bases. The CDR3 totals 15 residues. Germline V gene sequence: CDR1 MNHNS, CDR2 SASEGT. The V segment lost 1 base and the J segment 1 base; nucleotides outside the gene matches: 3. Here the CDR3 reads CASSEDGGGSYEQYF. The CDR3 region has the DNA TGTGCCAGCAGTGAAGACGGGGGGGGTTCCTACGAGCAGTACTTC.

In its sample, this clonotype was seen a few times. This chain links TRBV20-1 with TRBJ2-7; D not resolved. The germline gives CDR1 DFQATT, CDR2 SNEGSKA (reference sequence). V was pared by 2 bases and J by 4 bases, with 12 bases between. CDR3 length: 13 residues. The CDR3 DNA reads TGCAGTGCTAGAATGGTTACAGTTTACGAGCAGTACTTC. This translates into CSARMVTVYEQYF.

This clonotype has a count of ten or more. The rearrangement joins TRBV6-1 to TRBJ1-1; D call uncertain. Per the germline V gene, CDR1 is MNHNS and CDR2 is SASEGT. The ends were cut back, 4 bases at V and 0 bases at J, with 12 bases in the middle. The CDR3 is 15 residues long. CDR3 nucleotides: TGTGCCAGCAGTGGTCGAAGGAAGGTGAACACTGAAGCTTTCTTT. As protein: CASSGRRKVNTEAFF.